This is a list of T cell receptor beta chains from one sample in a study of PD-1 blockade in classical Hodgkin lymphoma. Measured with immunoSEQ multiplex PCR; TCRdb has only the in-frame clones, and not every one. The data hold around 25,000 clones, with approximately 78% observed a single time. The sequencing used peripheral blood mononuclear cells (PBMCs), collected before the second cycle of nivolumab. These receptors originate from a human donor with classical Hodgkin lymphoma. CDR3s include the opening cysteine and the closing phenylalanine or tryptophan. A D gene is named only where the DNA matches it firmly. Part of the rows lack a size; the others show once, few, many or a class for expanded clones.

cdr3_aa: CASSFGGGVTYEQYF; cdr3_nt: TGTGCCAGCAGTTTTGGCGGGGGGGTAACCTACGAGCAGTACTTC; v_call: TRBV28; d_call: TRBD2; clone_size: -; j_call: TRBJ2-7
cdr3_aa: CASSPPGLAGKNEQFF; cdr3_nt: TGTGCCAGCTCACCCCCGGGACTAGCGGGGAAGAATGAGCAGTTCTTC; v_call: TRBV18; d_call: TRBD2; clone_size: -; j_call: TRBJ2-1
cdr3_aa: CASSPDNSPLHF; cdr3_nt: TGTGCCAGCTCACCAGATAATTCACCCCTCCACTTT; v_call: TRBV18; d_call: -; clone_size: -; j_call: TRBJ1-6
cdr3_aa: CASSGRFSPLHF; cdr3_nt: TGTGCCAGCAGTGGAAGGTTTTCACCCCTCCACTTT; v_call: TRBV2; d_call: -; clone_size: few; j_call: TRBJ1-6
cdr3_aa: CASSVDTYQPQHF; cdr3_nt: TGTGCCAGCAGCGTTGACACATATCAGCCCCAGCATTTT; v_call: TRBV7-2; d_call: -; clone_size: -; j_call: TRBJ1-5
cdr3_aa: CASRHRYGGSWGYTF; cdr3_nt: TGCGCCAGCAGACACAGGTATGGCGGCTCGTGGGGCTACACCTTC; v_call: TRBV4-1; d_call: -; clone_size: -; j_call: TRBJ1-2
cdr3_aa: CASRGRNSYNEQFF; cdr3_nt: TGTGCCAGCAGGGGGCGGAATTCCTACAATGAGCAGTTCTTC; v_call: TRBV27; d_call: -; clone_size: -; j_call: TRBJ2-1
cdr3_aa: CASSQFVATYEQYF; cdr3_nt: TGTGCCAGCAGCCAATTCGTAGCTACCTACGAGCAGTACTTC; v_call: TRBV6-6; d_call: -; clone_size: once; j_call: TRBJ2-7
cdr3_aa: CASSQGRGAGETQYF; cdr3_nt: TGTGCCAGCAGCCAAGGTAGAGGGGCCGGGGAGACCCAGTACTTC; v_call: TRBV4-2; d_call: -; clone_size: -; j_call: TRBJ2-5
cdr3_aa: CASSQDRGQLNTEAFF; cdr3_nt: TGCGCCAGCAGCCAAGACAGGGGGCAATTGAACACTGAAGCTTTCTTT; v_call: TRBV4-3; d_call: TRBD1; clone_size: once; j_call: TRBJ1-1
cdr3_aa: CASSLPPGTSGNEQFF; cdr3_nt: TGTGCCAGCAGCCTTCCGCCCGGGACTAGCGGCAATGAGCAGTTCTTC; v_call: TRBV7-3; d_call: TRBD2; clone_size: -; j_call: TRBJ2-1
cdr3_aa: CATSRPLPRFEQNTEAFF; cdr3_nt: TGTGCCACCAGCAGACCCCTCCCCCGATTCGAGCAGAACACTGAAGCTTTCTTT; v_call: TRBV15; d_call: -; clone_size: -; j_call: TRBJ1-1